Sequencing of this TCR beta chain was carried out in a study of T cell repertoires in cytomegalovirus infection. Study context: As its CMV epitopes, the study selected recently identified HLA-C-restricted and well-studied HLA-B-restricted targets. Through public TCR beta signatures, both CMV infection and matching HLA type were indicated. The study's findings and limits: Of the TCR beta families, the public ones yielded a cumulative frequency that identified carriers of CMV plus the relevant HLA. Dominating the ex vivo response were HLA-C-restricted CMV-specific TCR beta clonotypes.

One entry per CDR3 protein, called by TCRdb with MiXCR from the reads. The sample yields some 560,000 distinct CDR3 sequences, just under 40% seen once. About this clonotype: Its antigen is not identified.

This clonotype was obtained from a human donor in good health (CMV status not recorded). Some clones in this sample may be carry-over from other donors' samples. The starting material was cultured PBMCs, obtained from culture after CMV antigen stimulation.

The CDR3 nucleotides read TGTGCCAGTAGTATAGGGGGTTTCGGGACAGGCGACAGGAGTGAGCAGTTCTTC. Amino acids: CASSIGGFGTGDRSEQFF. The chain has TRBV19 and TRBJ2-1, with TRBD1 matching 8 bases. CDR1 is LNHDA, CDR2 SQIVND, per germline (reference sequence). The CDR3 loop spans 18 amino acids. V gave up 1 base and J gave up 9 bases; unmatched junction bases: 17. Using reference TRBV19 and TRBJ2-1 for the parts outside the CDR3, the full variable domain is DGGITQSPKYLFRKEGQNVTLSCEQNLNHDAMYWYRQDPGQGLRLIYYSQIVNDFQKGDIAEGYSVSREKKESFPLTVTSAQKNPTAFYLCASSIGGFGTGDRSEQFFGPGTRLTVL.